The 26 T cell receptor beta chains below were found in one sample sequenced in a study of neurological immune-mediated disorders. TCRdb processed the 5' RACE reads anew with MiXCR; each CDR3 protein has one entry. The table shows tens of thousands of distinct CDR3 sequences, with approximately 7.2% occurring only once. The sample was CD4+ T cells from blood. These TCRs come from a man between 50 and 59 years old in good health.

This clonotype was recorded many times. The CDR3 region has the DNA TGTGCCAGCGCCCTACGGGGAAACAGGGGGCGCACCTACAATGAGCAGTTCTTC. It codes for CASALRGNRGRTYNEQFF. This chain connects TRBV6-2 or TRBV6-3 to TRBJ2-1, with 9 bases that match TRBD1. The CDR3 sequence is 18 residues long. V shed 8 bases, J shed 2 bases, and the junction held 16 bases outside the gene matches. Germline V gene sequence: CDR1 MNHEY, CDR2 SVGEGT.

This clonotype was seen repeatedly, ten times or more. The J gene is TRBJ2-1, the V gene TRBV20-1; 7 bases agree with TRBD1. Germline CDR1 is DFQATT and CDR2 is SNEGSKA (reference sequence). V was pared by 6 bases and J by 9 bases, with 8 bases of the junction left unmatched. The CDR3 totals 12 residues. The CDR3 here is CSAYRDRSEQFF. CDR3 nucleotide sequence: TGCAGTGCGTATCGGGACAGATCTGAGCAGTTCTTC.

This clonotype was picked up many times. This sequence joins TRBV20-1 and TRBJ2-7; 7 bases fit TRBD1. This CDR3 has 13 residues. Trimming removed 2 bases from V and 6 bases from J; junction bases left unmatched: 7. Looked up from germline, CDR1 is DFQATT and CDR2 is SNEGSKA (reference sequence). This CDR3 is CSARRQGFGEQYF. As DNA, the CDR3 is TGCAGTGCTAGACGACAGGGTTTCGGCGAGCAGTACTTC.

This clonotype was seen ten or more times. This chain connects TRBV12-3 or TRBV12-4 to TRBJ1-4; a possible D gene is TRBD1 (6 bases). The CDR3 spans 14 residues. V lost 2 bases, J lost 8 bases, and 12 bases lay in between. CDR3 amino acids: CASSLQTGREKLFF. The DNA of the CDR3 is TGTGCCAGCAGTTTACAGACAGGAAGGGAAAAACTGTTTTTT.

In its sample, this clonotype was seen many times. J is TRBJ2-3 and V is TRBV29-1; 9 nucleotides align to TRBD1. The CDR3 runs 14 residues. Germline V gives CDR1 SQVTM, CDR2 ANQGSEA. Germline trimming cut 7 bases from V and 9 bases from J; bases unmatched to any gene: 14. CDR3 amino acids: CSASHSLDRGTQYF. The CDR3 bases are TGCAGCGCCTCTCATTCCCTTGACAGGGGGACGCAGTATTTT.

At least ten counts were recorded for this clonotype. The J gene is TRBJ2-3, the V gene TRBV20-1; TRBD2 agrees at 9 bases. The CDR3 is 13 amino acids. Germline loops: CDR1 DFQATT, CDR2 SNEGSKA (reference sequence). Germline trimming cut 3 bases from V and 3 bases from J; bases unmatched to any gene: 1. The CDR3 DNA follows: TGCAGTGCTAGCCTAGCGGGAACAGATACGCAGTATTTT. Amino acid sequence: CSASLAGTDTQYF.

This clonotype was recorded at least ten times. V usage is TRBV28 and J usage is TRBJ2-2, with TRBD1 as a possible D gene (5 bases). CDR1 and CDR2 (germline): MDHEN, SYDVKM. This CDR3 has 16 amino acids. The ends were cut back, 2 bases at V and 6 bases at J, with 16 bases in the middle. The CDR3 coding sequence is TGTGCCAGCAGTTTAAACGCCAGGGTGGTGGCCGGGGAGCTGTTTTTT. It yields the protein CASSLNARVVAGELFF.

This clonotype was counted ten times or more. CDR3 DNA sequence: TGCGCCAGCAGCCCTGCCGGGAACCAAGAGACCCAGTACTTC. Protein sequence: CASSPAGNQETQYF. V and J are TRBV5-1 and TRBJ2-5; D might be TRBD2 (5 bases). Trimming pared 4 bases from V and 0 bases from J, leaving 10 bases between. The germline gives CDR1 SGHRS, CDR2 YFSETQ. The CDR3 spans 14 residues.

This clonotype was observed many times. The chain has TRBV28 and TRBJ1-2; D is perhaps TRBD1 (5 bases). The germline V and J ends were trimmed by 7 bases and 8 bases, with 20 bases remaining between them. The V gene's germline CDR1 is MDHEN and CDR2 SYDVKM. There are 14 residues in the CDR3. The CDR3: CASTAPARGQGYTF. The CDR3 coding sequence is TGTGCCAGCACCGCTCCCGCCCGGGGCCAGGGCTACACCTTC.

This clonotype showed up many times. This chain uses TRBV29-1 with TRBJ2-1; 7 positions agree with TRBD2. The CDR3 is 13 residues long. The germline V gene has CDR1 SQVTM and CDR2 ANQGSEA. In DNA, the CDR3 is TGCACCATCTCCGGGGGGTTGTACAATGAGCAGTTCTTC. This gives the protein CTISGGLYNEQFF.

In this sample, this clonotype turned up many times. The chain uses TRBV28 and TRBJ2-4; 10 bases match TRBD1. With V trimmed by 5 bases and J by 9 bases, 7 bases remained unmatched. This CDR3 has 14 residues. The germline V gene encodes CDR1 MDHEN and CDR2 SYDVKM. The CDR3 loop is CASSPTGGLSIQYF. Written as DNA, the CDR3 is TGTGCCAGCAGTCCGACAGGGGGCCTCTCCATTCAGTACTTC.

This clonotype was counted only a few times. The rearrangement joins TRBV29-1 to TRBJ2-1, with D tentatively TRBD2 (5 bases). V shed 3 bases and J shed 8 bases, with 14 bases lying between them. CDR1 is SQVTM, CDR2 ANQGSEA, per germline. The CDR3 is 13 amino acids. The DNA of the CDR3 is TGCAGCGTTGACGTGGGAGTCTTGGATGAGCAGTTCTTC. This sequence encodes CSVDVGVLDEQFF.

CDR3 DNA sequence: TGCAGCGTTGCCTACGGGGCCTACGAGCAGTACTTC. Translation gives CSVAYGAYEQYF. This chain joins TRBV29-1 and TRBJ2-7, with D tentatively TRBD2 (5 bases). Per the germline V gene, CDR1 is SQVTM and CDR2 is ANQGSEA. This CDR3 comprises 12 residues. V was clipped by 4 bases and J by 2 bases, with 9 bases between them.

This clonotype was recorded a few times. The DNA for the CDR3 is TGTGCCAGCAGCCAGGGACAGGATACCTACGAGCAGTACTTC. Encoded protein: CASSQGQDTYEQYF. This rearrangement joins TRBV3-2 to TRBJ2-7; TRBD1, the table's D call, lacks a check against the DNA. TRBV3-2 counts as a pseudogene. This CDR3 contains 14 residues.

This clonotype has a count of ten or more. The CDR3 loop reads CASSQVAGGGDTQYF. CDR3 nucleotide sequence: TGTGCCAGCAGCCAAGTTGCGGGAGGTGGAGATACGCAGTATTTT. The chain employs TRBV14 and TRBJ2-3, with 8 bases fitting TRBD2. Germline V gene sequence: CDR1 SGHDN, CDR2 FVKESK. The CDR3 loop spans 15 amino acids. Trimming took 1 base from V and 5 from J; bases not matched to a gene: 5.

This clonotype came up many times. The chain has TRBV20-1 and TRBJ2-1; 14 bases are a match to TRBD2. V gave up 5 bases and J gave up 9 bases; unmatched junction bases: 12. This CDR3 has 16 residues. Germline CDR1 reads DFQATT; CDR2 reads SNEGSKA (reference sequence). Here the CDR3 reads CSALGPTSGRATEQFF. The CDR3 DNA follows: TGCAGTGCTCTTGGACCGACTAGCGGGAGGGCGACTGAGCAGTTCTTC.

This clonotype came up many times. This chain links TRBV20-1 with TRBJ2-1; D is unclear. This CDR3 has 11 residues. Trimming pared 0 bases from V and 15 bases from J, leaving 12 bases between. CDR1 is DFQATT, CDR2 SNEGSKA, per germline (reference sequence). The CDR3 DNA sequence: TGCAGTGCTAGAGATCGACCCAAACCGTTCTTC. Its protein product is CSARDRPKPFF.

In its sample, this clonotype was seen many times. CDR3 DNA sequence: TGTGCCAGCAGTTTGAAACCGGGATTGTCCGGAAACACCATATATTTT. Protein sequence: CASSLKPGLSGNTIYF. The gene calls are TRBV6-5 and TRBJ1-3; D gene uncertain. The germline V and J ends were trimmed by 4 bases and 4 bases, with 17 bases remaining between them. CDR3 length equals 16 residues. In germline, CDR1 is MNHEY, CDR2 SVGAGI.

Many counts were recorded for this clonotype. The gene calls are TRBV6-5 and TRBJ1-5; D gene unclear. V was clipped by 2 bases and J by 0 bases, with 8 bases between them. The CDR3 contains 15 residues. The germline V gene encodes CDR1 MNHEY and CDR2 SVGAGI. The CDR3 reads CASSYSGNSNQPQHF. In DNA, the CDR3 is TGTGCCAGCAGTTACAGTGGGAATAGCAATCAGCCCCAGCATTTT.

As for this clonotype: A much bigger clone sits one base away, suggesting this may be a read error. DNA of the CDR3: TGCAGTGCTAGAGCTGGACATGGGGCGAGGGGGACTGAAGCTTTCTTT. Protein sequence: CSARAGHGARGTEAFF. The chain combines TRBV20-1 with TRBJ1-1; possibly TRBD1 for D (6 bases). Trimming left V 1 base short and J 5 bases short, with 20 bases between. From germline, CDR1 is DFQATT and CDR2 SNEGSKA (reference sequence). The CDR3 consists of 16 residues.

In its sample, this clonotype was seen many times. The rearrangement uses TRBV20-1 and TRBJ2-3; D is possibly TRBD1 (5 bases). The germline V and J ends were trimmed by 6 bases and 6 bases, with 22 bases remaining between them. The CDR3 is 15 amino acids. Germline V CDR1 and CDR2: DFQATT, SNEGSKA (reference sequence). The CDR3 DNA follows: TGCAGTGCCCCTATGGTAGGGGCCCTTAGGGATACGCAGTATTTT. Translated, it gives CSAPMVGALRDTQYF.

This clonotype was counted many times. In nucleotides, the CDR3 is TGTGCCAGCAGTCCGGGACAGTCTAACACTGAAGCTTTCTTT. It specifies CASSPGQSNTEAFF. J is TRBJ1-1 and V is TRBV12-3 or TRBV12-4; 7 bases are shared with TRBD1. Trimming took 5 bases from V and 2 from J; bases not matched to a gene: 5. The CDR3 covers 14 residues.

This chain joins TRBV4-1 and TRBJ2-3, with 8 bases that match TRBD1. CDR3 length: 17 residues. CDR1 is MGHRA and CDR2 is YSYEKL in the germline V gene. Trimming at V came to 6 bases and at J to 2 bases, leaving 13 bases not matched to a gene. CDR3 nucleotide sequence: TGCGCCAGCAGAAACCCGTGGCAGGGGGCACTCACAGATACGCAGTATTTT. This codes for CASRNPWQGALTDTQYF.

This clonotype was detected ten times or more. This chain connects TRBV24-1 to TRBJ2-1, with D perhaps being TRBD1 or TRBD2 (7 bases each). Germline CDR1 and CDR2: KGHDR and SFDVKD. The CDR3 runs 16 residues. Trimming shortened V by 1 base and J by 5 bases, and 14 bases separated the two germline ends. CDR3 in amino acids: CATSDFGQGGHNEQFF. CDR3 in DNA: TGTGCCACCAGTGATTTCGGCCAGGGGGGGCACAATGAGCAGTTCTTC.

This clonotype has at least ten counts. V usage is TRBV20-1 and J usage is TRBJ1-2; no definite D call. The CDR3 is made up of 12 amino acids. Trimming removed 3 bases from V and 7 bases from J, with 12 bases in between. Germline loops: CDR1 DFQATT, CDR2 SNEGSKA (reference sequence). CDR3: CSARPGSSGYTF. The CDR3 DNA follows: TGCAGTGCTAGGCCGGGCAGTAGTGGCTACACCTTC.

Ten or more counts support this clonotype. V is TRBV20-1 and J is TRBJ2-1; no clear D gene. The germline V gene encodes CDR1 DFQATT and CDR2 SNEGSKA (reference sequence). The CDR3 sequence is 14 residues long. With 4 bases removed from V and 4 bases from J, the gap between germline ends came to 14 bases. CDR3 nucleotide sequence: TGCAGTGCTACATGGGCCGAGAGATACAATGAGCAGTTCTTC. It encodes CSATWAERYNEQFF.